The source of this T cell receptor (beta chain) is a study of blood T cells in healthy people across ages. This clonotype was found many times. Trimming left V 3 bases short and J 5 bases short, with 8 bases between. The CDR3 has 13 amino acids. Germline V gene sequence: CDR1 SGHTA, CDR2 FQGTGA. Using a J-beta primer mix together with a sample-barcoded 5' primer, a second PCR was run for about 7 to 12 cycles. TCRdb fed the 5' RACE reads into MiXCR, producing one record per CDR3 protein. The table lists around 1.7 million distinct CDR3 sequences, 25% to 30% of them singletons, with less than 9.5% in the top ten.

The V call is TRBV7-3, the J call TRBJ2-1; D is perhaps TRBD2 (6 bases). This sequence originates from a woman under 40 in good health. Material for sequencing was blood. CDR3 amino acids: CASSLGTDNEQFF. The CDR3 DNA reads as TGTGCCAGCAGCTTGGGGACTGACAATGAGCAGTTCTTC.